This T cell receptor beta chain is from a study of T-cell memory formation after mild COVID-19. Background on the study: Across donors, TCR clusters were largely donor specific.

Study-wide results and caveats: Researchers could not confirm that second-wave clones peaking on day 37 targeted SARS-CoV-2. Later expanders leaned toward CD4+, whereas clones contracting from day 15 to 85 were balanced CD4/CD8. Clones which contracted sat mainly in CM and EM if CD4+, and in EMRA if CD8+.

This clonotype appeared a few times. Its specificity is not known. This CDR3 region has 15 residues. V lost 3 bases to trimming and J lost 7 bases; unmatched junction nucleotides: 7. Per the germline V gene, CDR1 is SNHLY and CDR2 is FYNNEI. One entry per CDR3 protein, called by TCRdb with MiXCR from the 5' RACE reads. Of 350,000 to 550,000 distinct CDR3 sequences listed, about a sixth are singletons. The TCR comes from a man aged 18-30 years who had mild COVID-19 (a few samples of this study predate the infection). Cell type and time point are not known. The sequenced sample was PBMCs or a T cell subset sorted from them (not recorded which). The rearrangement uses TRBV2 and TRBJ2-1; 9 nucleotides match TRBD2. The DNA of the CDR3 is TGTGCCAGCAGTGAGAGAGCGGGGGGTATGAATGAGCAGTTCTTC. It is translated as CASSERAGGMNEQFF.